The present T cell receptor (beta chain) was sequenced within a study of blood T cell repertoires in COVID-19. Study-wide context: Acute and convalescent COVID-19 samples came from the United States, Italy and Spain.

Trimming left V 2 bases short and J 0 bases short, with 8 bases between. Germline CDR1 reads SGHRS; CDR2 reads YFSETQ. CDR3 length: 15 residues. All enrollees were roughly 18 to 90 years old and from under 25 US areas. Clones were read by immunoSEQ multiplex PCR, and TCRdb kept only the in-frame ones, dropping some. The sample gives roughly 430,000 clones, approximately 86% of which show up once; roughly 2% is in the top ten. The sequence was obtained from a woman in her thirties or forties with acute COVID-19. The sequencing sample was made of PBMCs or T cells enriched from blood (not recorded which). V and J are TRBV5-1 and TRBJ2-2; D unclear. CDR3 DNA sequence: TGCGCCAGCAGCTTAGAAACTGCGAACACCGGGGAGCTGTTTTTT. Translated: CASSLETANTGELFF.